Listed here is a single T cell receptor beta chain. This entry belongs to a study of monozygotic twins with inflammatory bowel disease. An amount of about 3,500 ng of total RNA was used for each TCR library. TCRdb reprocessed the 5' RACE reads, with one entry per CDR3 protein and no DNA. The sample's table shows fewer than 550,000 distinct CDR3 sequences. Germline values: CDR1 SGHNT, CDR2 YYREEE (reference sequence). This CDR3 spans 17 amino acids. The rearrangement uses TRBV5-4 and TRBJ2-3; TCRdb outputs TRBD2, but without DNA this stays unchecked. The sample taken for sequencing was blood. The clonotype was recovered from a human donor with ulcerative colitis or Crohn's disease, or a healthy co-twin of an affected twin (not recorded which). CDR3 sequence: CASSLDGTSGSTDTQYF.